Below, 14 T cell receptor beta chains from the same sample are listed, as sequenced in a study of cytomegalovirus exposure and HLA in healthy donors. This PCR relied on a set of 60 Vbeta primers and 13 Jbeta primers. Sequenced by immunoSEQ multiplex PCR; TCRdb stores in-frame clones only, minus some. This table holds about 98,000 clones, approximately 80% found once. Input material: PBMCs. These receptors were obtained from a man in his 60s in good health and CMV-seropositive.

The J gene is TRBJ2-7, the V gene TRBV5-1; D may be TRBD2 (5 bases). CDR3 length equals 14 residues. Germline loops: CDR1 SGHRS, CDR2 YFSETQ. V lost 1 base to trimming and J lost 0 bases, with 8 bases between them. This CDR3 reads CASSLTTSSYEQYF. The CDR3 DNA follows: TGCGCCAGCAGCTTGACCACTAGCTCCTACGAGCAGTACTTC.

The chain couples TRBV7-2 to TRBJ1-1, with TRBD1 identical over 8 bases. CDR3 length: 16 residues. CDR1 and CDR2 from the germline V gene are SGHTA and FQGNSA. V lost 5 bases to trimming and J lost 1 base; unmatched junction nucleotides: 9. CDR3 nucleotide sequence: TGTGCCAGCAGCGTTAGACCAGACAGGGGGAACACTGAAGCTTTCTTT. This codes for CASSVRPDRGNTEAFF.

This clone showed up just a few times. The chain links TRBV6-5 to TRBJ1-5, with a tentative D call TRBD1 (5 bases). The CDR3 has 14 amino acids. The V gene's germline CDR1 is MNHEY and CDR2 SVGAGI. V was cut by 2 bases and J by 2 bases, with 7 bases left in between. The CDR3 bases are TGTGCCAGCAGTTACGGCAGGGGCAATCAGCCCCAGCATTTT. It encodes CASSYGRGNQPQHF.

This chain connects TRBV7-3 to TRBJ2-3, with TRBD2 matching over 7 bases. After removal of 2 bases from V and 1 base from J, the junction contained 0 bases not matched to a gene. This CDR3 is built from 14 residues. CDR1 is SGHTA, CDR2 FQGTGA, per germline. This CDR3 is CASSLAGGTDTQYF. The DNA of the CDR3 is TGTGCCAGCAGCTTAGCGGGGGGCACAGATACGCAGTATTTT.

The chain employs TRBV5-1 and TRBJ2-1; D not certain. Germline V gene sequence: CDR1 SGHRS, CDR2 YFSETQ. The CDR3 covers 15 residues. Trimming shortened V by 0 bases and J by 7 bases, and 14 bases separated the two germline ends. As DNA, the CDR3 is TGCGCCAGCAGCTTGGCCGGGTCTGATTGGAATGAGCAGTTCTTC. Translation gives CASSLAGSDWNEQFF.

The chain couples TRBV10-1 to TRBJ2-7, with a tentative D call TRBD1 (6 bases). CDR3 size: 18 residues. Trimming pared 0 bases from V and 0 bases from J, leaving 18 bases between. Germline V gene sequence: CDR1 WNHNN, CDR2 SYGVQD (reference sequence). The CDR3 DNA follows: TGCGCCAGCAGTGAGTCAGGGGGACCTTGGCAGCACTCCTACGAGCAGTACTTC. Its translation is CASSESGGPWQHSYEQYF.

The V call is TRBV18, the J call TRBJ1-2; TRBD1 agrees at 9 bases. Germline V gene data show CDR1 as KGHSH and CDR2 as LQKENI. This CDR3 comprises 15 residues. Trimming took 3 bases from V and 5 from J; bases not matched to a gene: 7. The CDR3 sequence is CASSPMGQGFYGYTF. CDR3 coding DNA: TGTGCCAGCTCACCGATGGGACAGGGATTTTATGGCTACACCTTC.

This rearrangement joins TRBV7-8 to TRBJ1-6; possible D gene TRBD1, 5 bases. The CDR3 covers 15 residues. The V gene lost 1 base and the J gene lost 7 bases, with 11 bases spanning the gap. Germline V gene lookup returns CDR1 SGHVS and CDR2 FQNEAQ. The CDR3 DNA is TGTGCCAGCAGCTTAGGAGACAGTCAAAATTCACCCCTCCACTTT. Amino acid sequence: CASSLGDSQNSPLHF. Supplemented by reference TRBV7-8 and TRBJ1-6, the full variable domain reads GAGVSQSPRYKVAKRGQDVALRCDPISGHVSLFWYQQALGQGPEFLTYFQNEAQLDKSGLPSDRFFAERPEGSVSTLKIQRTQQEDSAVYLCASSLGDSQNSPLHFGNGTRLTVT.

The V gene is TRBV15, the J gene TRBJ2-3, with 7 bases aligning to TRBD2. This CDR3 spans 14 amino acids. The junction had 5 bases not matched to a gene; V was cut back by 5 bases and J by 3 bases. The germline V gene has CDR1 LNHNV and CDR2 YYDKDF (reference sequence). DNA of the CDR3: TGTGCCACCAGCGGGAGGGCGGAGACAGATACGCAGTATTTT. Residues: CATSGRAETDTQYF.

This chain connects TRBV2 to TRBJ2-7; possibly TRBD2 for D (6 bases). Germline V gene data show CDR1 as SNHLY and CDR2 as FYNNEI. CDR3 length: 14 residues. V lost 9 bases, J lost 3 bases, and 18 bases lay in between. CDR3 nucleotides: TGTGCCAGGCGTTCTCGGGACTCGGACTACGAGCAGTACTTC. This encodes CARRSRDSDYEQYF.

V gene TRBV9 combines with J gene TRBJ2-3; the D gene is possibly TRBD2 (6 bases). The CDR3 covers 13 residues. CDR1 and CDR2 (germline): SGDLS, YYNGEE. The ends were cut back, 9 bases at V and 0 bases at J, with 11 bases in the middle. The CDR3 loop reads CATSRGSTDTQYF. CDR3 DNA sequence: TGTGCCACGAGTCGGGGGAGCACAGATACGCAGTATTTT.

The genes are TRBV29-1 and TRBJ1-2; D gene ambiguous. Per the germline V gene, CDR1 is SQVTM and CDR2 is ANQGSEA. V shed 6 bases and J shed 6 bases, with 11 bases lying between them. The CDR3 sequence is 11 residues long. The CDR3 sequence: CSVRETHGYTF. The DNA for the CDR3 is TGCAGCGTGCGGGAGACGCATGGCTACACCTTC.

This chain links TRBV2 with TRBJ2-6, with unresolved D. The CDR3 extends over 14 amino acids. Germline V gene data show CDR1 as SNHLY and CDR2 as FYNNEI. Deletions cut 10 bases from V and 0 bases from J, with 10 bases between. CDR3 nucleotides: TGTGCCACCACGGAGAGCTCTGGGGCCAACGTCCTGACTTTC. Translation: CATTESSGANVLTF.

The rearrangement joins TRBV28 to TRBJ1-1; no definite D call. The ends were cut back, 10 bases at V and 5 bases at J, with 20 bases in the middle. The CDR3 sequence is 14 residues long. Per the germline V gene, CDR1 is MDHEN and CDR2 is SYDVKM. CDR3 loop: CATHEGGLGTEAFF. In DNA form, the CDR3 reads TGTGCCACCCATGAGGGTGGTTTGGGAACTGAAGCTTTCTTT.